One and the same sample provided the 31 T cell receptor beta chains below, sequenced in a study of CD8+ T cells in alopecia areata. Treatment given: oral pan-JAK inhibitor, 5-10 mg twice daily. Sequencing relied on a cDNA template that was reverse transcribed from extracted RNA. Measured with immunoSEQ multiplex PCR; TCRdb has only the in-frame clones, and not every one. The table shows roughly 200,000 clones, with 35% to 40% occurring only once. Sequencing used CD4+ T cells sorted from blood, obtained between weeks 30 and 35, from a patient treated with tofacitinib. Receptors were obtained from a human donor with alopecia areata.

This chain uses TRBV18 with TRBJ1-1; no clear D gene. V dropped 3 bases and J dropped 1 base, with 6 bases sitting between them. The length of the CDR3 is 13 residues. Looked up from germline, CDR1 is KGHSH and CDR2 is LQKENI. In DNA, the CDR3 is TGTGCCAGCTCACCGGAGGGGAACACTGAAGCTTTCTTT. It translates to CASSPEGNTEAFF.

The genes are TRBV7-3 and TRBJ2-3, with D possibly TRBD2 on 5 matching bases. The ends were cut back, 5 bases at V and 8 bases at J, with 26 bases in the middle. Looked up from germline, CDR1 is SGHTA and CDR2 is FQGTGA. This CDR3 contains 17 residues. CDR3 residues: CASSLGGSRAGGATQYF. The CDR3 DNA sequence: TGTGCCAGCAGCCTAGGTGGTTCGAGGGCAGGTGGCGCTACGCAGTATTTT.

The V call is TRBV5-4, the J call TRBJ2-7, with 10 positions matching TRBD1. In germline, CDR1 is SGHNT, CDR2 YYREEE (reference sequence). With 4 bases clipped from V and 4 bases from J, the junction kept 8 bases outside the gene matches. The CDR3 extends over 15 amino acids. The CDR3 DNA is TGTGCCAGCAGCAACACACCGGGACAGGGGTACGAGCAGTACTTC. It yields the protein CASSNTPGQGYEQYF. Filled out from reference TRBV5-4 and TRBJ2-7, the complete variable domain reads ETGVTQSPTHLIKTRGQQVTLRCSSQSGHNTVSWYQQALGQGPQFIFQYYREEENGRGNFPPRFSGLQFPNYSSELNVNALELDDSALYLCASSNTPGQGYEQYFGPGTRLTVT.

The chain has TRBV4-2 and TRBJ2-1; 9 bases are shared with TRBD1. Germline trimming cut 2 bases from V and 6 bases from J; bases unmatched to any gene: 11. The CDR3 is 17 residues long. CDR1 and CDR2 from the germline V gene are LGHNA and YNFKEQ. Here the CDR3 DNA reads TGTGCCAGCAGCCAACCTCGGACAGGGGATGGGGGCAATGAGCAGTTCTTC. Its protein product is CASSQPRTGDGGNEQFF.

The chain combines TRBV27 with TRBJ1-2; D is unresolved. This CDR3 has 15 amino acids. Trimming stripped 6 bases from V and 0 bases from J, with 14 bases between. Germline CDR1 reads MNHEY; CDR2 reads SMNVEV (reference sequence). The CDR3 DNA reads TGTGCCAGCAGGCCCGGAGGTCGAGCTAACTATGGCTACACCTTC. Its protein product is CASRPGGRANYGYTF.

CDR3 nucleotides: TGTGCCAGCAGCTTAGCTTGGGGCGGGGACCGAGATACGCAGTATTTT. As protein: CASSLAWGGDRDTQYF. The rearrangement joins TRBV7-8 to TRBJ2-3; D possibly corresponds to TRBD2 (6 bases). Looked up from germline, CDR1 is SGHVS and CDR2 is FQNEAQ. Trimming removed 0 bases from V and 5 bases from J, with 15 bases in between. CDR3 length: 16 residues.

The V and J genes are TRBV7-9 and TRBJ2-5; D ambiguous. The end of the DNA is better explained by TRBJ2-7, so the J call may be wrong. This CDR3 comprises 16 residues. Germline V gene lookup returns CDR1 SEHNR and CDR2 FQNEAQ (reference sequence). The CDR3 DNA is TGTGCCAGCAGCCCCTACTCGACGCACAGCTCCTACGAGCAGTACTTC. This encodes CASSPYSTHSSYEQYF.

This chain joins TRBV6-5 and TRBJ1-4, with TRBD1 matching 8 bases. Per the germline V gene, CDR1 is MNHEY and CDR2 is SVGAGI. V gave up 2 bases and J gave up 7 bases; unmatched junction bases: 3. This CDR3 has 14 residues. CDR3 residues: CASSYATGVEKLFF. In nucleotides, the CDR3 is TGTGCCAGCAGTTACGCGACAGGGGTTGAAAAACTGTTTTTT.

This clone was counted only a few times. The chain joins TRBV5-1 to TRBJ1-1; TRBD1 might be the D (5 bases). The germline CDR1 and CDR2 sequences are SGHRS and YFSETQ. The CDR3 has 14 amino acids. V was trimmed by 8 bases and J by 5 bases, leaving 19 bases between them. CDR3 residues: CASGWGTSGTEAFF. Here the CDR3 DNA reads TGCGCCAGTGGGTGGGGGACTTCGGGGACTGAAGCTTTCTTT.

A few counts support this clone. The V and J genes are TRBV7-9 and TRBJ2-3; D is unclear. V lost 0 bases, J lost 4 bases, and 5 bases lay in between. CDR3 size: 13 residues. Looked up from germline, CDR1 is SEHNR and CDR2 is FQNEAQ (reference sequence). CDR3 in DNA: TGTGCCAGCAGCTTAGCGGATTCAGATACGCAGTATTTT. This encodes CASSLADSDTQYF.

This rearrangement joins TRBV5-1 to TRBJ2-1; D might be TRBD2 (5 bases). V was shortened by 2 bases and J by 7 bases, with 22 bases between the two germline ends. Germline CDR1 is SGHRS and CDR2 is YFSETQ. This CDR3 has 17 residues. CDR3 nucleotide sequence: TGCGCCAGCAGCTTACCAATCTCGCGAGGGAAAAGAAATGAGCAGTTCTTC. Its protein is CASSLPISRGKRNEQFF.

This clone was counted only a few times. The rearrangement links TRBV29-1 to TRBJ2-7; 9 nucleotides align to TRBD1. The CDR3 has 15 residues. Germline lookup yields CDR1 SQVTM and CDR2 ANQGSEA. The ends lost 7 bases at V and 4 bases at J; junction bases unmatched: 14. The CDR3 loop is CSARPGQGLDYEQYF. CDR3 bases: TGCAGCGCCAGACCAGGACAGGGGTTGGATTACGAGCAGTACTTC.

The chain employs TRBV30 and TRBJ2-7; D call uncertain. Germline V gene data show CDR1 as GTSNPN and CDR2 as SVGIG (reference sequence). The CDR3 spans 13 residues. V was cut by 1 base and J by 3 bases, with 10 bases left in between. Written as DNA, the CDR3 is TGTGCCTGGAGTGGCACAGCAAGCTACGAGCAGTACTTC. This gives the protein CAWSGTASYEQYF.

The CDR3 reads CASTNVLGVAEAFF. Here the CDR3 DNA reads TGTGCCAGCACCAATGTTCTCGGGGTGGCTGAAGCTTTCTTT. V and J are TRBV11-2 and TRBJ1-1; D gene ambiguous. Trimming left V 7 bases short and J 6 bases short, with 18 bases between. In germline, CDR1 is SGHAT, CDR2 FQNNGV. The CDR3 has 14 amino acids.

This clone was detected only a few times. The CDR3 coding sequence is TGTGCCATCAGAGATCCGGGACTCGCCACCTACGAGCAGTACTTC. Amino acids: CAIRDPGLATYEQYF. The chain carries TRBV10-3 and TRBJ2-7, with D perhaps TRBD2 (6 bases). CDR3 length: 15 amino acids. CDR1 is ENHRY and CDR2 is SYGVKD in the germline V gene. Deletions cut 6 bases from V and 2 bases from J, with 17 bases between.

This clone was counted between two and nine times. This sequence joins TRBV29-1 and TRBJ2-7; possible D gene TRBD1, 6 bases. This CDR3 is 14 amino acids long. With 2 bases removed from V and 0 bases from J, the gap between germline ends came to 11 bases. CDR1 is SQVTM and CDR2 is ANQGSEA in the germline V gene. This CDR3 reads CSVEPTTGSYEQYF. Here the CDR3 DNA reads TGCAGCGTTGAACCGACGACAGGCTCCTACGAGCAGTACTTC.

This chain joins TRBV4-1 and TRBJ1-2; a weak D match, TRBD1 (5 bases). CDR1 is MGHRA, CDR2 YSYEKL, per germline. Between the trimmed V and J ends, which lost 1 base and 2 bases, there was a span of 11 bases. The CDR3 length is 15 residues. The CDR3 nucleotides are TGCGCCAGCAGCCAAGTTCCAGGGCTAAACTATGGCTACACCTTC. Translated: CASSQVPGLNYGYTF.

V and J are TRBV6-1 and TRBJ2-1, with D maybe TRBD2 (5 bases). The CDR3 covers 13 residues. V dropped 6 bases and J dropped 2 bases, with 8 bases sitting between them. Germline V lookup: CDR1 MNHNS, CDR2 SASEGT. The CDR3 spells CASRSRAYNEQFF. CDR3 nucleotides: TGTGCCAGCAGGTCGAGGGCCTACAATGAGCAGTTCTTC.

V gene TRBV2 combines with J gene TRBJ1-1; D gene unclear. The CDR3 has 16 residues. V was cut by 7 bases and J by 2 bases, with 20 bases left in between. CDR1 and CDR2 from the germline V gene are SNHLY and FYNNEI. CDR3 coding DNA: TGTGCCAGCAAAATGGGCTCGCAAGCGGAAAACACTGAAGCTTTCTTT. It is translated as CASKMGSQAENTEAFF.

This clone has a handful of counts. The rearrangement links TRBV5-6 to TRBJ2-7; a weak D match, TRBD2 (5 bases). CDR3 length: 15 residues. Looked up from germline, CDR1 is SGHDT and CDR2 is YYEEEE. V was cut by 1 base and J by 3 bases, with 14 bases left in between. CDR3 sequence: CASSLMEASRYEQYF. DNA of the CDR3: TGTGCCAGCAGCTTGATGGAGGCCTCCCGCTACGAGCAGTACTTC.

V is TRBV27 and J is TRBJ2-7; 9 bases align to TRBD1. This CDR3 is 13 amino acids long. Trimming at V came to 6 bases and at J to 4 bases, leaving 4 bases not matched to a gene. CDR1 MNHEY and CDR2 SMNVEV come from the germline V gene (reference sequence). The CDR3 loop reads CASRPTGGYEQYF. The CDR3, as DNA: TGTGCCAGCAGACCGACAGGGGGTTACGAGCAGTACTTC.

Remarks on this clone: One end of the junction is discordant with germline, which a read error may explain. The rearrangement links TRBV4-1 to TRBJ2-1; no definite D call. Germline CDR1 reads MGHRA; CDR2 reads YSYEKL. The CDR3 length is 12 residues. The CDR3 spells CASSQDPTYPLF. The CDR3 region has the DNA TGCGCCAGCAGCCAAGATCCGACGTACCCGCTCTTC.

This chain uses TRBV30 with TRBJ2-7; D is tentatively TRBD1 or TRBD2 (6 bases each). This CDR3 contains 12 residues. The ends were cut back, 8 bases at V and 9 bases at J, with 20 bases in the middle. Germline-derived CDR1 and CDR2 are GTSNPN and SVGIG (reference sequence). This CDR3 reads CAGGGPPSWQYF. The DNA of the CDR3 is TGTGCCGGAGGGGGACCTCCAAGCTGGCAGTACTTC. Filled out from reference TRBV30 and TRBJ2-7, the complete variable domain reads SQTIHQWPATLVQPVGSPLSLECTVEGTSNPNLYWYRQAAGRGLQLLFYSVGIGQISSEVPQNLSASRPQDRQFILSSKKLLLSDSGFYLCAGGGPPSWQYFGPGTRLTVT.

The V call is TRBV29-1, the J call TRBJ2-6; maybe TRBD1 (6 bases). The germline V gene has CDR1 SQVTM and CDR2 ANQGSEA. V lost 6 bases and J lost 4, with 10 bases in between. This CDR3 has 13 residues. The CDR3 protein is CSVGTTGANVLTF. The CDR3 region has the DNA TGCAGCGTCGGGACAACCGGGGCCAACGTCCTGACTTTC.

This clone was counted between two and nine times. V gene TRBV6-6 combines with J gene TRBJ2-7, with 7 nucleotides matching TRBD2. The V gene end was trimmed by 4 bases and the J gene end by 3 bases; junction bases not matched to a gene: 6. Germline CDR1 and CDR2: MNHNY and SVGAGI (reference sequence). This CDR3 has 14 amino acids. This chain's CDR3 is CASSWSREGYEQYF. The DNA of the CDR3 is TGTGCCAGCAGTTGGTCGAGGGAGGGCTACGAGCAGTACTTC.

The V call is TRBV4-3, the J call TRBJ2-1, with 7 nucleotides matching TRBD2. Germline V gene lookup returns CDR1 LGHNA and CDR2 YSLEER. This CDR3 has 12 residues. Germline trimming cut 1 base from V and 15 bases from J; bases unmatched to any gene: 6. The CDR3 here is CASSQVAREVFF. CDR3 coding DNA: TGCGCCAGCAGCCAAGTAGCTCGGGAGGTGTTCTTC.

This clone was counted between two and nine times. This CDR3 is CASSRAGYEQYF. As DNA, the CDR3 is TGTGCCAGCTCACGCGCAGGCTACGAGCAGTACTTC. The chain employs TRBV18 and TRBJ2-7; D uncertain. The CDR3 extends over 12 amino acids. Trimming stripped 4 bases from V and 3 bases from J, with 7 bases between. Germline loops: CDR1 KGHSH, CDR2 LQKENI.

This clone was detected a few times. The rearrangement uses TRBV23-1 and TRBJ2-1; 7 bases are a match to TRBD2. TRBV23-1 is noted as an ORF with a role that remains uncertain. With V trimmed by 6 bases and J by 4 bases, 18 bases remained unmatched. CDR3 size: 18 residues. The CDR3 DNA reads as TGCGCCAGCAGCCCAATGGCTAGCGGAGATCCAGAATACAATGAGCAGTTCTTC. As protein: CASSPMASGDPEYNEQFF.

The DNA for the CDR3 is TGTGCCTGGGAGGTTCGGGGACAAGATAACTATGGCTACACCTTC. This encodes CAWEVRGQDNYGYTF. The chain employs TRBV30 and TRBJ1-2; tentatively, D is TRBD1 (6 bases). CDR3 length: 15 amino acids. CDR1 is GTSNPN and CDR2 is SVGIG in the germline V gene (reference sequence). V dropped 5 bases and J dropped 1 base, with 17 bases sitting between them.

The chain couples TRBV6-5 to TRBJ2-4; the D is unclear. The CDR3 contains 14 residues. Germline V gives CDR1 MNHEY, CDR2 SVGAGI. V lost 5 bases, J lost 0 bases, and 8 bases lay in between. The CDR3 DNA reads TGTGCCAGCAGTCAGACATTAGCCAAAAACATTCAGTACTTC. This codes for CASSQTLAKNIQYF.

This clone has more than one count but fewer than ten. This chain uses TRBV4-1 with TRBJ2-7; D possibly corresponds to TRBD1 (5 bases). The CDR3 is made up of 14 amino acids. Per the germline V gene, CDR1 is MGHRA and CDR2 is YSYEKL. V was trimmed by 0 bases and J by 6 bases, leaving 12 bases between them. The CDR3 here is CASSQDARRGEQYF. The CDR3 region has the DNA TGCGCCAGCAGCCAAGATGCTAGAAGGGGCGAGCAGTACTTC.